This passage covers 8 T cell receptor beta chains from one sample sequenced in a study of CD8 T cells in ankylosing spondylitis. TCRdb processed the 5' RACE reads anew with MiXCR; each CDR3 protein has one entry. The table shows under 250,000 distinct CDR3 sequences, with roughly 10% occurring only once. The sample taken for sequencing was blood, either unsorted or a sorted T cell fraction (not recorded which). These receptors were obtained from a male donor with ankylosing spondylitis or in good health (not recorded which).

This chain connects TRBV11-2 to TRBJ2-3, with 9 bases lining up with TRBD2. CDR1 SGHAT and CDR2 FQNNGV come from the germline V gene. V gave up 0 bases and J gave up 2 bases; unmatched junction bases: 6. The CDR3 has 17 residues. CDR3 nucleotide sequence: TGTGCCAGCAGCTTAGATCTAGCGGGGATAGACACAGATACGCAGTATTTT. Residues: CASSLDLAGIDTDTQYF.

This chain links TRBV7-9 with TRBJ1-2; D ambiguous. CDR3 length equals 15 residues. Trimming took 1 base from V and 0 from J, leaving 9 bases between them. Germline V lookup: CDR1 SEHNR, CDR2 FQNEAQ (reference sequence). As DNA, the CDR3 is TGTGCCAGCAGCTTAGGGGAGGGAGCTAACTATGGCTACACCTTC. Its protein product is CASSLGEGANYGYTF.

This clonotype was counted only a few times. The V and J genes are TRBV20-1 and TRBJ2-3; no clear D gene. Germline CDR1 reads DFQATT; CDR2 reads SNEGSKA (reference sequence). V lost 6 bases to trimming and J lost 0 bases, with 16 bases between them. The CDR3 is 15 amino acids. The CDR3 DNA reads TGCAGTGCATTTCATTACTCGTCTAGCACAGATACGCAGTATTTT. Protein: CSAFHYSSSTDTQYF.

The table lists this clonotype with many counts. This chain uses TRBV12-3 or TRBV12-4 with TRBJ2-3; the D is unclear. This CDR3 is built from 16 residues. V gave up 2 bases and J gave up 2 bases, with 14 bases separating them. The CDR3 reads CASSLIATLTTDTQYF. The CDR3 DNA is TGTGCCAGCAGTTTAATTGCGACTCTCACCACAGATACGCAGTATTTT.

The genes are TRBV18 and TRBJ1-2, with D possibly TRBD1 on 6 matching bases. The CDR3 length is 13 residues. The germline gives CDR1 KGHSH, CDR2 LQKENI. Trimming pared 4 bases from V and 3 bases from J, leaving 9 bases between. CDR3 sequence (DNA): TGTGCCAGCTCACAGGGACACGACTATGGCTACACCTTC. It specifies CASSQGHDYGYTF.

Many counts were recorded for this clonotype. This rearrangement joins TRBV20-1 to TRBJ2-1; no firm D call. The CDR3 loop spans 15 amino acids. Per the germline V gene, CDR1 is DFQATT and CDR2 is SNEGSKA (reference sequence). V lost 0 bases and J 2 bases, leaving 11 bases between the germline ends. The CDR3 sequence: CSARDVGRPYNEQFF. As DNA, the CDR3 is TGCAGTGCTAGAGATGTAGGACGCCCCTACAATGAGCAGTTCTTC.

Ten or more counts support this clonotype. J is TRBJ2-2 and V is TRBV27; TRBD1 matches 9 bases. V was clipped by 6 bases and J by 7 bases; unmatched bases: 12. Germline-derived CDR1 and CDR2 are MNHEY and SMNVEV (reference sequence). The CDR3 spans 16 residues. The DNA for the CDR3 is TGTGCCAGCAGCAACACACCCGGGACAGGGAACGGGGAGCTGTTTTTT. It is translated as CASSNTPGTGNGELFF.

This clonotype was detected many times. V is TRBV5-1 and J is TRBJ2-2; TRBD1 aligns across 7 bases. After removal of 0 bases from V and 2 bases from J, the junction contained 4 bases not matched to a gene. In germline, CDR1 is SGHRS, CDR2 YFSETQ. The CDR3 spans 16 residues. The CDR3 here is CASSLDRGVNTGELFF. In DNA form, the CDR3 reads TGCGCCAGCAGCTTGGACAGGGGAGTTAACACCGGGGAGCTGTTTTTT.